This TCR beta chain was sequenced during a study of shared clonotypes between healthy human individuals. This clone appeared once. Antigen: not known. Genomic DNA (from each subset) was split evenly across several immunoSEQ plates. Using immunoSEQ multiplex PCR, the repertoire was profiled, and TCRdb retains in-frame clones only, with some absent. The sample consists of fewer than 600,000 clones, roughly four fifths of them appearing once. General study points: The authors expected sequencing depth to affect clonotype sharing among donors. The low donor count limited represented genetic and exposure-history diversity.

V was clipped by 2 bases and J by 0 bases, with 8 bases between them. CDR3 size: 14 residues. Germline V gives CDR1 SNHLY, CDR2 FYNNEI. The study enrolled healthy HIV-negative adults without recent acute infections or vaccinations as donors. The gene calls are TRBV2 and TRBJ2-7; possible D gene TRBD1, 5 bases. The sample consisted of PBMCs. This TCR was recovered from a woman in her thirties or forties in good health. Some clones in this sample may be carry-over from other donors' samples. The CDR3 is CASSEMDTSYEQYF. The CDR3 coding sequence is TGTGCCAGCAGTGAAATGGACACCTCCTACGAGCAGTACTTC.